This T cell receptor beta chain was sequenced for a study of T cells expressing NK-cell markers. Looking at the study overall: Underlying the TCR beta repertoires were sorted CD3+CD56+NKG2C+, CD3+CD56+NKG2C- and CD3+CD56-NKG2C+ T cells. Among the eight sequenced donors, seven tested HCMV-seropositive and one tested seronegative. Study-wide findings and caveats: HCMV specificity of expanded NKG2C+ T cell clones remained unclear. Topping the CD3+CD56-NKG2C+ fraction as well were these clonotypes, in several donors.

Turning to this clonotype: Its antigen is as yet unknown.

Germline V gene sequence: CDR1 MNHEY, CDR2 SVGAGI. The CDR3 extends over 16 amino acids. TCRdb re-called the 5' RACE reads and gives one entry per CDR3 protein, without DNA. The specimen's table records 550,000 to 600,000 distinct CDR3 sequences. Sequenced material: blood T cells: a sorted CD56 or NKG2C T cell subset, CD4+ or CD8+ T cells, or bulk PBMC T cells (not recorded which). The TCR sequence derives from a man between 18 and 35 years old in good health. This chain links TRBV6-5 with TRBJ2-1. This CDR3 is CASSYSINQAYNEQFF.